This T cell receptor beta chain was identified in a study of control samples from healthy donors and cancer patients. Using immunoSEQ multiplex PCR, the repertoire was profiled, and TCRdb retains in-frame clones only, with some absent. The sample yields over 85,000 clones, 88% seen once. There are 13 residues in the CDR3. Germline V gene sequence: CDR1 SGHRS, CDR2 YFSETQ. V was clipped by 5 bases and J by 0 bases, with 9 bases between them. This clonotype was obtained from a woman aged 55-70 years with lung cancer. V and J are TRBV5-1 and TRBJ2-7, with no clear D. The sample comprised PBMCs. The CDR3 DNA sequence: TGCGCCAGCAGGGTGAGCAACTCCTACGAGCAGTACTTC. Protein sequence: CASRVSNSYEQYF.